This entry features one TCR beta chain sequence. The antigen is undetermined. The sample belongs to a study of shared clonotypes between healthy human individuals. Study-wide results and caveats: In contrast to clonotypes shared by all four donors, non-shared clonotypes had lower generation probabilities.

Trimming pared 6 bases from V and 0 bases from J, leaving 14 bases between. This CDR3 is built from 15 residues. The germline V gene encodes CDR1 MGHDK and CDR2 SYGVNS. Generated by immunoSEQ multiplex PCR, the TCRdb table keeps only in-frame clones and is missing some. Of millions of clones listed, roughly 94% are singletons. Sequenced material: naive CD4+ T cells sorted from blood. Subset noted: CD45RA+ positively selected. This TCR was recovered from a man aged 18 to 30 in good health. The genes are TRBV25-1 and TRBJ1-2; D ambiguous. CDR3 DNA: TGTGCCAGCAGGGGAGTGGGAAGTGCTAACTATGGCTACACCTTC. It yields the protein CASRGVGSANYGYTF.